A single sample is the source of the 5 T cell receptor beta chains below, sequenced in a study of blood T cell repertoires in COVID-19. The data were produced by immunoSEQ multiplex PCR, yet TCRdb's version contains in-frame clones alone and is incomplete. The sample holds some 250,000 clones; around 86% are singletons and the top ten take over 10%. Sample: peripheral blood. Receptors originate from a woman aged 55-75 years with active or convalescent COVID-19.

This sequence joins TRBV11-3 and TRBJ2-5, with 7 bases that match TRBD2. From germline, CDR1 is SGHNT and CDR2 YENEEA. Unmatched junction bases numbered 10, after V lost 5 bases and J lost 1 base. The CDR3 loop spans 16 amino acids. Here the CDR3 DNA reads TGTGCCAGCAGCGCCGGGTGGGTAGCGGGCCAAGAGACCCAGTACTTC. Residues: CASSAGWVAGQETQYF.

V and J are TRBV27 and TRBJ1-2, with D tentatively TRBD1 (5 bases). Trimming took 1 base from V and 4 from J, leaving 16 bases between them. CDR1 is MNHEY and CDR2 is SMNVEV in the germline V gene (reference sequence). The CDR3 covers 16 residues. CDR3 sequence reads: CASSLFNGGTLYGYTF. Written as DNA, the CDR3 is TGTGCCAGCAGTTTATTTAACGGGGGAACTCTCTATGGCTACACCTTC.

J is TRBJ2-3 and V is TRBV30; D possibly corresponds to TRBD2 (7 bases). CDR1 and CDR2 from the germline V gene are GTSNPN and SVGIG (reference sequence). The CDR3 length is 15 residues. Trimming removed 0 bases at V and 1 base at J, with 11 bases between. The CDR3 loop is CAWSVGGVGTDTQYF. The CDR3 nucleotides read TGTGCCTGGAGTGTAGGGGGGGTCGGCACAGATACGCAGTATTTT.

The V gene is TRBV28, the J gene TRBJ2-3, with D unresolved. V lost 6 bases, J lost 0 bases, and 10 bases lay in between. The CDR3 extends over 14 amino acids. CDR1 and CDR2 from the germline V gene are MDHEN and SYDVKM. CDR3 in amino acids: CASRATTSTDTQYF. The DNA for the CDR3 is TGTGCCAGCAGGGCAACCACAAGCACAGATACGCAGTATTTT.

V gene TRBV11-2 combines with J gene TRBJ2-2, with unresolved D. Germline V CDR1 and CDR2: SGHAT, FQNNGV. This CDR3 has 13 residues. The V end lost 5 bases, the J end lost 1 base, and 5 bases lay between the germline ends. This CDR3 is CASSRGNTGELFF. The CDR3 DNA sequence: TGTGCCAGCAGCCGAGGGAACACCGGGGAGCTGTTTTTT.